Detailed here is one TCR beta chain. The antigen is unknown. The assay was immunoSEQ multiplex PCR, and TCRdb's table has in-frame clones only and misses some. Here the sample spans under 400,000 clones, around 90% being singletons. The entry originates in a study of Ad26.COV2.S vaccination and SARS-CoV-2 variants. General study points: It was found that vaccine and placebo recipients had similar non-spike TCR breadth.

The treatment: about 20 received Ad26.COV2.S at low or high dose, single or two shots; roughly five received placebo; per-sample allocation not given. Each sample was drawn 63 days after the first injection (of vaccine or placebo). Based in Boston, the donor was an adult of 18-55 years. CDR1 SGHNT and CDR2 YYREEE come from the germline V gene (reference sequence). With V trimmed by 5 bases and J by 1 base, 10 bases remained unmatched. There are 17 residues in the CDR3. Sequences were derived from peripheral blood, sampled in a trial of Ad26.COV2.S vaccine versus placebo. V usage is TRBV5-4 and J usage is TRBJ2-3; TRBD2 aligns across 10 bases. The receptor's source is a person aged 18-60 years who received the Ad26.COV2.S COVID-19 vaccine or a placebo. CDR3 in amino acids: CASSSSPGTSGTDTQYF. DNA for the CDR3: TGTGCCAGCAGTTCGTCTCCCGGGACTAGCGGCACAGATACGCAGTATTTT.